Sequencing of this TCR beta chain was carried out in a study of tissue T cells after allogeneic stem cell transplantation. V was clipped by 8 bases and J by 2 bases, with 13 bases between them. This CDR3 has 14 amino acids. Germline-derived CDR1 and CDR2 are GTSNPN and SVGIG (reference sequence). Here immunoSEQ multiplex PCR was the method, and the copy in TCRdb shows in-frame clones only, minus some. The sample consists of about 3,600 clones, roughly 70% of them appearing once. This research-autopsy study prospectively enrolled adult allogeneic hematopoietic cell transplant recipients with steroid-refractory graft-versus-host disease.

The source material was left colon tissue, sampled at autopsy. The chain uses TRBV30 and TRBJ2-6; D is uncertain. This TCR derives from an older male patient with steroid-refractory graft-versus-host disease after an allogeneic stem cell transplant. Some T cells may be supplied by the graft donor. As DNA, the CDR3 is TGTGCCGGGCCGCAGGTCCCTGGGGCCAACGTCCTGACTTTC. Its translation: CAGPQVPGANVLTF.